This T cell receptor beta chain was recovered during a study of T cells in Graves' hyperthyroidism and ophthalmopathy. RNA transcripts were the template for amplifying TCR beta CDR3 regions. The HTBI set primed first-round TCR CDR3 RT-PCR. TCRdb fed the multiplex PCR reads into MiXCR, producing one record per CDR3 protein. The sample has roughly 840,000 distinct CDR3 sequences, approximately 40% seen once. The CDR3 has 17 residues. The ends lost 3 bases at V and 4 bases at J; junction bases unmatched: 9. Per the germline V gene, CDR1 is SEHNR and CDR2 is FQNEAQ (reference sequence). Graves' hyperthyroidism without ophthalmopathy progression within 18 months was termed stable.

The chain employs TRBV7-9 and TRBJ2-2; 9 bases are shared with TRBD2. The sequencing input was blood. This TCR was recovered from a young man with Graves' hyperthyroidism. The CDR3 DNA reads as TGTGCCAGCAGCTTTGGTTTTAGCGGGGGCCTCACCGGGGAGCTGTTTTTT. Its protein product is CASSFGFSGGLTGELFF.